Shown below are 12 T cell receptor beta chains from a single sample sequenced in a study of shared clonotypes between healthy human individuals. Sequenced by immunoSEQ multiplex PCR; TCRdb stores in-frame clones only, minus some. The sample lists roughly 1 million clones; around 74% were seen once. The sequencing input was memory CD4+ T cells sorted from blood. Documented subset: CD45RA-negative fraction. Every receptor here comes from a man aged 18 to 35 in good health.

CDR3 amino acids: CAISRDREETQYF. The CDR3 coding sequence is TGTGCCATCAGCCGGGACAGGGAAGAGACCCAGTACTTC. The chain has TRBV10-3 and TRBJ2-5; 9 nucleotides agree with TRBD1. Per germline, CDR1 ENHRY and CDR2 SYGVKD. The J segment lost 3 bases and the V segment lost 6 bases, leaving 2 bases of the junction unmatched. The CDR3 sequence is 13 residues long.

The chain employs TRBV2 and TRBJ1-2, with D possibly matching TRBD1 (5 bases). The CDR3 has 13 amino acids. V lost 8 bases and J lost 7, with 17 bases in between. CDR1 SNHLY and CDR2 FYNNEI come from the germline V gene. The CDR3 protein is CASGNGAAVGYTF. CDR3 in DNA: TGTGCCAGCGGTAACGGGGCAGCGGTTGGCTACACCTTC.

This clone was seen a single time. This sequence joins TRBV10-3 and TRBJ2-5, with TRBD1 matching 8 bases. CDR1 is ENHRY and CDR2 is SYGVKD in the germline V gene. V dropped 6 bases and J dropped 2; count of bases not matched to a gene: 8. This CDR3 is 15 amino acids long. CDR3: CAISKGQGEQETQYF. CDR3 DNA sequence: TGTGCCATCAGCAAAGGACAGGGAGAGCAAGAGACCCAGTACTTC.

The V call is TRBV7-2, the J call TRBJ1-1; D ambiguous. Trimming pared 3 bases from V and 2 bases from J, leaving 10 bases between. Germline CDR1 is SGHTA and CDR2 is FQGNSA. The CDR3 spans 14 residues. CDR3: CASSFRKENTEAFF. The CDR3 DNA sequence: TGTGCCAGCAGCTTTCGGAAAGAAAACACTGAAGCTTTCTTT.

The J gene is TRBJ1-5, the V gene TRBV6-5, with D perhaps TRBD1 (5 bases). This CDR3 has 14 amino acids. V was shortened by 9 bases and J by 2 bases, with 14 bases between the two germline ends. CDR1 MNHEY and CDR2 SVGAGI come from the germline V gene. The CDR3 spells CASGEGTGNQPQHF. The CDR3 bases are TGTGCCAGTGGCGAAGGGACGGGCAATCAGCCCCAGCATTTT.

The J gene is TRBJ2-1, the V gene TRBV27, with D hard to call. Germline-derived CDR1 and CDR2 are MNHEY and SMNVEV (reference sequence). CDR3 length: 15 residues. The V gene lost 8 bases and the J gene lost 2 bases, with 16 bases spanning the gap. CDR3 loop: CASATLLGPYNEQFF. Written as DNA, the CDR3 is TGTGCCAGCGCTACCCTGCTGGGCCCCTACAATGAGCAGTTCTTC.

This sequence joins TRBV27 and TRBJ2-7; 14 nucleotides match TRBD2. Trimming took 3 bases from V and 4 from J; bases not matched to a gene: 11. Germline V gene sequence: CDR1 MNHEY, CDR2 SMNVEV (reference sequence). This CDR3 contains 18 residues. As DNA, the CDR3 is TGTGCCAGCAGTTTCCCTTCTTCGACTAGCGGGGGGGAGTACGAGCAGTACTTC. It yields the protein CASSFPSSTSGGEYEQYF.

The genes are TRBV19 and TRBJ2-5, with TRBD2 matching over 14 bases. The J segment lost 5 bases and the V segment lost 6 bases, leaving 8 bases of the junction unmatched. The CDR3 has 16 residues. Germline loops: CDR1 LNHDA, CDR2 SQIVND (reference sequence). This CDR3 reads CASSSGTSGGGETQYF. The CDR3 nucleotides read TGTGCCAGTAGCAGCGGGACTAGCGGGGGCGGGGAGACCCAGTACTTC.

This clone was counted only a few times. The V call is TRBV6-5, the J call TRBJ1-1; 8 bases map to TRBD1. The CDR3 loop spans 12 amino acids. Trimming cost V 4 bases and J 9 bases; bases outside gene matches: 4. CDR1 and CDR2 (germline): MNHEY, SVGAGI. The CDR3: CASSFRQGKAFF. The DNA for the CDR3 is TGTGCCAGCAGTTTTAGACAGGGGAAAGCTTTCTTT.

The rearrangement uses TRBV6-1 and TRBJ1-1, with D tentatively TRBD1 (6 bases). V was shortened by 7 bases and J by 0 bases, with 12 bases between the two germline ends. The germline V gene has CDR1 MNHNS and CDR2 SASEGT. This CDR3 region has 14 residues. The CDR3, as DNA: TGTGCCAGCACCCCAGGGGCCATGAACACTGAAGCTTTCTTT. As protein: CASTPGAMNTEAFF.

The rearrangement uses TRBV7-2 and TRBJ2-5; the D gene could be TRBD1 or TRBD2 (5 bases each). Germline CDR1 SGHTA, CDR2 FQGNSA. Trimming cost V 5 bases and J 4 bases, with 20 bases left between them. The CDR3 is 16 amino acids. The CDR3 DNA reads as TGTGCCAGCAGCCGCCGGGACCGGGGCGGTGCAGAGACCCAGTACTTC. Protein sequence: CASSRRDRGGAETQYF.

This clone has only one observation. The chain uses TRBV11-2 and TRBJ2-5, with TRBD2 identical over 11 bases. The germline gives CDR1 SGHAT, CDR2 FQNNGV. V dropped 7 bases and J dropped 4; count of bases not matched to a gene: 17. This CDR3 is 18 amino acids long. CDR3 sequence reads: CASKLLRASGRRGETQYF. The CDR3, as DNA: TGTGCCAGCAAGCTTCTCCGGGCTAGCGGGAGGCGGGGAGAGACCCAGTACTTC.